These T cell receptor beta chains were read from a single sample in a study of regulatory T cells in long-lasting Graves disease. TCRdb recomputed calls from the multiplex PCR reads with MiXCR, one row per CDR3 protein. The repertoire holds 200,000 to 250,000 distinct CDR3 sequences, with roughly 21% as singletons. The sample was peripheral blood mononuclear cells (PBMCs), taken at new diagnosis, from a patient treated with antithyroid drugs. The receptor set was obtained from a female donor with Graves disease. The CDR3 runs from the conserved cysteine through the conserved F or W. The order of the fields is clone size, D gene, V gene, J gene, CDR3 DNA, CDR3 protein. The D gene is left open where the match is weak. Size is stated for part of the rows, as once, few or many counts, or as a class when the clone is expanded.

many	.	TRBV12-3/TRBV12-4	TRBJ2-1	TGTGCCAGCAGTTTAGCACAGGGCTACAATGAGCAGTTCTTC	CASSLAQGYNEQFF
few	.	TRBV5-4	TRBJ2-5	TGTGCCAGCACCGGGAGTCAAGAGACCCAGTACTTC	CASTGSQETQYF
.	.	TRBV29-1	TRBJ2-7	TGCAGCGTTCGAACCGGGACCAACTCCTACGAGCAGTACTTC	CSVRTGTNSYEQYF
few	.	TRBV20-1	TRBJ2-3	TGCAGTGCTAGGTCCTTAACAGGGCCCACAGATACGCAGTATTTT	CSARSLTGPTDTQYF
many	.	TRBV12-5	TRBJ1-1	TGTGCTAGTGGTTTGGAACTGACATTGGGGAACACTGAAGCTTTCTTT	CASGLELTLGNTEAFF
many	.	TRBV6-1	TRBJ2-7	TGTGCCAGCAGTGAAACGGGGCTCGAGCAGTACTTC	CASSETGLEQYF
.	TRBD2	TRBV5-5	TRBJ2-3	TGTGCCAGCAGCCAAGAGCGGGGGGCGAGGACAGATACGCAGTATTTT	CASSQERGARTDTQYF
.	TRBD2	TRBV20-1	TRBJ2-2	TGCAGTGCTAGGACTAGCGGGAGGGGGATTGACACCGGGGAGCTGTTTTTT	CSARTSGRGIDTGELFF
many	TRBD2	TRBV2	TRBJ2-5	TGTGCCAGCAGCGGACTAGCGGGGGGGCAAGAGACCCAGTACTTC	CASSGLAGGQETQYF
many	.	TRBV4-1	TRBJ2-5	TGCGCCAGCAGCCAAGATCAGGTTGGAGCGGAAGAGACCCAGTACTTC	CASSQDQVGAEETQYF
many	.	TRBV29-1	TRBJ2-7	TGCAGCGTCAGACGGGGACAAAATTCCTACGAGCAGTACTTC	CSVRRGQNSYEQYF
many	.	TRBV11-3	TRBJ2-7	TGTGCCAGCAGCTCCCCCCCTGGGCAGGTGGCGAGCTCCTACGAGCAGTACTTC	CASSSPPGQVASSYEQYF
many	.	TRBV11-2	TRBJ2-4	TGTGCCAGCATCGGGACCGCAGGAGCCAAAAACATTCAGTACTTC	CASIGTAGAKNIQYF
many	.	TRBV11-2	TRBJ1-2	TGTGCCAGCAGTTCCCTCGATCGTGGCTACACCTTC	CASSSLDRGYTF
many	.	TRBV6-1	TRBJ2-2	TGTGCCAGCAGACCAGCTCTCGCCCAAGGCGGGGAGCTGTTTTTT	CASRPALAQGGELFF
few	.	TRBV18	TRBJ2-7	TGTGCCAGCTCACAACAGACAGGAAAGATGGACGAGCAGTACTTC	CASSQQTGKMDEQYF
many	.	TRBV5-1	TRBJ1-4	TGCGCCAGCAGCTTGGCAGGATGGGAGGAAAAACTGTTTTTT	CASSLAGWEEKLFF
many	.	TRBV9	TRBJ2-2	TGTGCCAGCGGAAGACACGCGGGGACCGGGGAGCTGTTTTTT	CASGRHAGTGELFF
few	.	TRBV6-2/TRBV6-3	TRBJ2-4	TGTGCCAGCAGTGTCACAAGGGAAAACATTCAGTACTTC	CASSVTRENIQYF
few	.	TRBV4-1	TRBJ2-2	TGCGCCAGCAGCCAAGGCAGGGGAATGAACACCGGGGAGCTGTTTTTT	CASSQGRGMNTGELFF
many	.	TRBV6-1	TRBJ2-5	TGTGCCAGCAGTGGACCAGTACCCATTGGAGAGACCCAGTACTTC	CASSGPVPIGETQYF
many	.	TRBV7-9	TRBJ1-1	TGTGCCAGCAGCCTACCGGGCAGTTTGAACACTGAAGCTTTCTTT	CASSLPGSLNTEAFF
many	.	TRBV5-4	TRBJ2-1	TGTGCCAGCAGCTTGGATGTAGGTGGTTCCTACAATGAGCAGTTCTTC	CASSLDVGGSYNEQFF
many	.	TRBV12-3/TRBV12-4	TRBJ2-7	TGTGCCAGCAGCAACAAACAGGGTCCCTACGAGCAGTACTTC	CASSNKQGPYEQYF
many	.	TRBV6-2/TRBV6-3	TRBJ1-1	TGTGCCAGCAGTTACCACGAAATGAACACTGAAGCTTTCTTT	CASSYHEMNTEAFF
many	TRBD2	TRBV27	TRBJ2-7	TGTGCCAGCAGGACCACTAGCGGGTCAACCTACGAGCAGTACTTC	CASRTTSGSTYEQYF
many	TRBD1	TRBV7-9	TRBJ1-6	TGTGCCAGCAGCTTCCAGGGGGGGTTTTCACCCCTCCACTTT	CASSFQGGFSPLHF
many	TRBD2	TRBV4-3	TRBJ2-7	TGCGCCAGCAAGCCGGGACTAGCGGCCTACGAGCAGTACTTC	CASKPGLAAYEQYF
.	.	TRBV9	TRBJ2-7	TGTGCCAGCAGCGTAGGCGGTGATCCCTACGAGCAGTACTTC	CASSVGGDPYEQYF
.	TRBD2	TRBV7-2	TRBJ2-1	TGTGCCAGCAGCTTATACCTACTAGCGGCTGAGCAGTTCTTC	CASSLYLLAAEQFF
many	.	TRBV7-9	TRBJ2-2	TGTGCCAGCAGCGGGTGGACGAACACCGGGGAGCTGTTTTTT	CASSGWTNTGELFF
many	.	TRBV12-3/TRBV12-4	TRBJ1-5	TGTGCCAGCAGTCCACCAGCGATGCCCCAGCATTTT	CASSPPAMPQHF
many	TRBD1	TRBV12-3/TRBV12-4	TRBJ2-7	TGTGCCAGCAGCCAAGGACAGGGAAGGGGCGAGCAGTACTTC	CASSQGQGRGEQYF
once	.	TRBV4-2	TRBJ1-2	TGTGCCAGCAGCTCGGTGGGGGGCTACGGCTACACCTTC	CASSSVGGYGYTF
many	TRBD2	TRBV20-1	TRBJ2-3	TGCAGTGCTAGGGGAGGGGCGGGGGGCAGCACAGATACGCAGTATTTT	CSARGGAGGSTDTQYF
few	.	TRBV10-3	TRBJ2-2	TGTGCCGTACAGGAGACGAACACCGGGGAGCTGTTTTTT	CAVQETNTGELFF
many	TRBD2	TRBV6-2/TRBV6-3	TRBJ2-4	TGTGCCAGCAGTGACTCGACTAGCGGGTCGCTAGCCAAAAACATTCAGTACTTC	CASSDSTSGSLAKNIQYF
many	.	TRBV24-1	TRBJ2-1	TGTGCCACCAGTGGGACCTCGACAATTGAGCAGTTCTTC	CATSGTSTIEQFF
many	.	TRBV20-1	TRBJ2-1	TGCAGTGCATCCGGGATAGGGCGTAATGAGCAGTTCTTC	CSASGIGRNEQFF
.	.	TRBV19	TRBJ2-5	TGTGCCAGTAGTATAGTGCCGGGACAAGAGACCCAGTACTTC	CASSIVPGQETQYF
many	TRBD1	TRBV2	TRBJ2-1	TGTGCCACCCAGACAGGGGGCTTTGAGCAGTTCTTC	CATQTGGFEQFF
many	TRBD1	TRBV2	TRBJ1-5	TGTGCCAGCATTCAGGACAGGGAGGGAAATCAGCCCCAGCATTTT	CASIQDREGNQPQHF
many	.	TRBV6-1	TRBJ1-5	TGTGCCAGCAGTAAAAACAGGGAACAGCCCCAGCATTTT	CASSKNREQPQHF
.	.	TRBV7-9	TRBJ1-2	TGTGCCAGCACCTGGGGGGTGTATGGCTACACCTTC	CASTWGVYGYTF
.	.	TRBV5-5	TRBJ1-5	TGTGCCAGCAGCTCAGACTATAGCAATCAGCCCCAGCATTTT	CASSSDYSNQPQHF
many	TRBD1	TRBV24-1	TRBJ2-2	TGTGCCACCAGTGACCAGGGACAGGGAAACACCGGGGAGCTGTTTTTT	CATSDQGQGNTGELFF
many	.	TRBV11-3	TRBJ1-2	TGTGCCAGCAGCTTAGAGCAGAGTGCCTACACCTTC	CASSLEQSAYTF
.	.	TRBV2	TRBJ1-4	TGTGCCAGCAGGCGAACAGGGAGAGGTGAAAAACTGTTTTTT	CASRRTGRGEKLFF
many	.	TRBV5-1	TRBJ2-2	TGCGCCAGCAGCTTATCTGCTACGAACACCGGGGAGCTGTTTTTT	CASSLSATNTGELFF
.	.	TRBV11-2	TRBJ2-1	TGTGCCAGCAGCCCCTTCGAGGTCGGAGCTTACAATGAGCAGTTCTTC	CASSPFEVGAYNEQFF
many	.	TRBV2	TRBJ1-5	TGTGCCAGCAGTGAAGCGAACTCCGTTTGGGAGCCCCAGCATTTT	CASSEANSVWEPQHF
.	.	TRBV2	TRBJ2-7	TGTGCCAGCAGCAAAGAACGTGCCCCGGGGGAGCAGTACTTC	CASSKERAPGEQYF
.	.	TRBV27	TRBJ1-3	TGTGCCAGCGGGCGGGGGGACGGAAACACCATATATTTT	CASGRGDGNTIYF
many	TRBD2	TRBV5-1	TRBJ2-5	TGCGCCAGCAGCCTAACTAGCGAACGACAAGAGACCCAGTACTTC	CASSLTSERQETQYF
.	TRBD2	TRBV12-3/TRBV12-4	TRBJ2-7	TGTGCCAGCAGTGGGACTAGCGGGATCAACGAGCAGTACTTC	CASSGTSGINEQYF